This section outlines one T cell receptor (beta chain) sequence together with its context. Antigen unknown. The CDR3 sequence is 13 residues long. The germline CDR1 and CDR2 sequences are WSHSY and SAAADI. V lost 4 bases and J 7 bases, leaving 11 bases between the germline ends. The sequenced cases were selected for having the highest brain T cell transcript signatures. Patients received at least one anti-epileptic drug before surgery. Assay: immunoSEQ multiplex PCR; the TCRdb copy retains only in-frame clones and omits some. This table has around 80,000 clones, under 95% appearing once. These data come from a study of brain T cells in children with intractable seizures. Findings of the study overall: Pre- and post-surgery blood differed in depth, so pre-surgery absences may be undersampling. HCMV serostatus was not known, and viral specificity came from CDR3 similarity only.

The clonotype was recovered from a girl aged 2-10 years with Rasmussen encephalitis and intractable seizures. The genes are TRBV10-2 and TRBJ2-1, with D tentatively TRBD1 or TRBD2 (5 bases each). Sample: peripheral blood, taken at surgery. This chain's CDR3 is CASSGDGANEQFF. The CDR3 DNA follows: TGCGCCAGCAGTGGGGACGGGGCAAATGAGCAGTTCTTC.